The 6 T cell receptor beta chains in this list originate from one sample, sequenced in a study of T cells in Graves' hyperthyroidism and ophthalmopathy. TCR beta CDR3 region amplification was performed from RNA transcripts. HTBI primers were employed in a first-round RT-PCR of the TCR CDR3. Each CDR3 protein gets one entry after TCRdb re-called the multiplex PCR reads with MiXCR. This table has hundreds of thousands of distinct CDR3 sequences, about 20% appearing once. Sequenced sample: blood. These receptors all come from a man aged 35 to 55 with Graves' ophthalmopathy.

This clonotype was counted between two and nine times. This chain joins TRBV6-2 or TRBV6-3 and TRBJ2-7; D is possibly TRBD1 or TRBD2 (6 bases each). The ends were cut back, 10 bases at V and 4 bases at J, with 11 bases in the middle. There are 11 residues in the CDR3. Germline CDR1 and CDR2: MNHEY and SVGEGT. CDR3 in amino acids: CAIGGGYEQYF. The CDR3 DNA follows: TGTGCCATCGGGGGCGGGTACGAGCAGTACTTC.

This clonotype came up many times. The CDR3, as DNA: TGTGCCAGCAGTGTCCCCGCCCGCTATGGCTACACCTTC. Protein sequence: CASSVPARYGYTF. The chain is built from TRBV6-1 and TRBJ1-2, with D hard to call. CDR1 and CDR2 from the germline V gene are MNHNS and SASEGT. V lost 4 bases and J lost 4, with 10 bases in between. There are 13 residues in the CDR3.

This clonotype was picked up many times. This CDR3 reads CASSPLGGDEQYF. The CDR3 DNA reads as TGTGCCAGCTCACCATTAGGAGGGGACGAGCAGTACTTC. J is TRBJ2-7 and V is TRBV18, with D possibly TRBD2 on 6 matching bases. Trimming cost V 2 bases and J 5 bases, with 10 bases left between them. Germline-derived CDR1 and CDR2 are KGHSH and LQKENI. The length of the CDR3 is 13 residues.

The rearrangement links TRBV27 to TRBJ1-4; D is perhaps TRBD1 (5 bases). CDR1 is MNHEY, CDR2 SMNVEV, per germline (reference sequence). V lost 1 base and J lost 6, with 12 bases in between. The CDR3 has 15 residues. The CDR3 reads CASSLFGRVDEKLFF. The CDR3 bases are TGTGCCAGCAGTTTATTCGGCAGGGTTGATGAAAAACTGTTTTTT.

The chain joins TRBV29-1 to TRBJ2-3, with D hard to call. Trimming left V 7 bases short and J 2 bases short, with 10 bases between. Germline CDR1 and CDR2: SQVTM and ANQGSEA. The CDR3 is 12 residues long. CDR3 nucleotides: TGCAGCGGCCTGGCGGACACAGATACGCAGTATTTT. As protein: CSGLADTDTQYF.

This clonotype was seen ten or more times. The CDR3 loop reads CATSRDRRETQYF. The CDR3 coding sequence is TGTGCCACCAGCAGAGATCGGCGGGAAACGCAGTATTTT. The genes are TRBV15 and TRBJ2-3; D is possibly TRBD2 (6 bases). The CDR3 extends over 13 amino acids. Trimming took 0 bases from V and 9 from J, leaving 10 bases between them. Germline V lookup: CDR1 LNHNV, CDR2 YYDKDF (reference sequence).